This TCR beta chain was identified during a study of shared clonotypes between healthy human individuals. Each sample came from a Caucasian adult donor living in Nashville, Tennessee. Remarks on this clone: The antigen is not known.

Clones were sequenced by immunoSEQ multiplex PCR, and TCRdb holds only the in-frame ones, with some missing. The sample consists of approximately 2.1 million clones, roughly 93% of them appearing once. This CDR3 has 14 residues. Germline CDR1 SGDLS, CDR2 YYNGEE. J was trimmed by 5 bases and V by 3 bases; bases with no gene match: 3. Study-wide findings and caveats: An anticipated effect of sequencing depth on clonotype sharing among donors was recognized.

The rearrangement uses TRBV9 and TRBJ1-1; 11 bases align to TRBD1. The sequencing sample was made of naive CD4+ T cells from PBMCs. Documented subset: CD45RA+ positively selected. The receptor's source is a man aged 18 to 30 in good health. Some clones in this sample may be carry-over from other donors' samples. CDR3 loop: CASSAGQGATEAFF. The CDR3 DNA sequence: TGTGCCAGCAGCGCAGGACAGGGGGCGACTGAAGCTTTCTTT.